This TCR beta chain comes out of a study of CD8+CD57+ T cells in acquired aplastic anemia. The CDR3 has 15 amino acids. Germline values: CDR1 SGHRS, CDR2 YFSETQ. V lost 4 bases and J lost 5; bases outside the gene matches: 5. CDR3 and TCR beta VDJ profiling relied on a genomic DNA template. TCRdb re-analysed the reads in MiXCR, keeping a single row per CDR3 protein. The sample has fewer than 250,000 distinct CDR3 sequences, 50% to 55% seen once. The source material was sorted CD4+, CD8+, or CD8+CD57+ T cells (not recorded which) from PBMCs. This chain links TRBV5-1 with TRBJ2-2; 10 bases align to TRBD2. The TCR sequence derives from a human donor in good health, serving as a control. The CDR3 is CASSPAGGPTGELFF. In DNA form, the CDR3 reads TGCGCCAGCAGCCCAGCGGGAGGGCCGACCGGGGAGCTGTTTTTT.